A single sample gave rise to the 12 T cell receptor beta chains below, sequenced in a study of T cell responses to AZD1222 COVID-19 vaccine. The data were produced by immunoSEQ multiplex PCR, yet TCRdb's version contains in-frame clones alone and is incomplete. The sample has under 85,000 clones; roughly 87% are singletons. The sequencing used peripheral blood, collected on day 0 of AZD1222 vaccination. The source of these receptors is an adult in good health.

The V call is TRBV18, the J call TRBJ2-7, with D possibly being TRBD1 or TRBD2 (5 bases each). Germline CDR1 reads KGHSH; CDR2 reads LQKENI. The CDR3 contains 16 residues. V lost 2 bases and J 1 base, leaving 15 bases between the germline ends. CDR3 sequence reads: CASSPGMGDLSYEQYF. The CDR3 region has the DNA TGTGCCAGCTCACCAGGGATGGGGGACCTATCCTACGAGCAGTACTTC.

V usage is TRBV18 and J usage is TRBJ1-2, with D possibly being TRBD1 (5 bases). V lost 6 bases to trimming and J lost 6 bases, with 14 bases between them. The germline gives CDR1 KGHSH, CDR2 LQKENI. CDR3 length: 13 amino acids. In DNA, the CDR3 is TGTGCCAGCTCCCCGGGGGAGGGGAATGGCTACACCTTC. This gives the protein CASSPGEGNGYTF.

The CDR3 is CAWRRLPDMHGYTF. The CDR3 region has the DNA TGTGCCTGGAGAAGATTGCCCGATATGCATGGCTACACCTTC. The chain has TRBV30 and TRBJ1-2; D unresolved. Trimming took off 3 bases at V and 6 bases at J, with 17 bases between the two ends. CDR3 size: 14 residues. The germline V gene encodes CDR1 GTSNPN and CDR2 SVGIG (reference sequence). Based on the CDR3 plus reference TRBV30 and TRBJ1-2, the full variable domain is SQTIHQWPATLVQPVGSPLSLECTVEGTSNPNLYWYRQAAGRGLQLLFYSVGIGQISSEVPQNLSASRPQDRQFILSSKKLLLSDSGFYLCAWRRLPDMHGYTFGSGTRLTVV.

The J gene is TRBJ1-1, the V gene TRBV7-8, with 9 positions matching TRBD1. The CDR3 length is 15 residues. V was clipped by 5 bases and J by 5 bases; unmatched bases: 9. Germline V lookup: CDR1 SGHVS, CDR2 FQNEAQ. CDR3 DNA: TGTGCCAGCAGCATTCCGACAGGGGGAATGACTGAAGCTTTCTTT. It specifies CASSIPTGGMTEAFF.

The CDR3 DNA reads as TGCGCCAGCAGCTTGGCGGGGGACGGCCCCTACGAGCAGTACTTC. The encoded protein is CASSLAGDGPYEQYF. V is TRBV5-1 and J is TRBJ2-7, with D perhaps TRBD2 (6 bases). The CDR3 extends over 15 amino acids. Germline V gene sequence: CDR1 SGHRS, CDR2 YFSETQ. Deletions cut 0 bases from V and 2 bases from J, with 12 bases between.

This chain links TRBV15 with TRBJ1-5; 7 positions match TRBD1. The germline gives CDR1 LNHNV, CDR2 YYDKDF (reference sequence). This CDR3 is built from 15 residues. V lost 0 bases to trimming and J lost 5 bases; unmatched junction nucleotides: 4. The CDR3 sequence: CATSRDGQGDQPQHF. The CDR3 nucleotides are TGTGCCACCAGCAGAGATGGGCAGGGGGATCAGCCCCAGCATTTT.

V usage is TRBV7-9 and J usage is TRBJ1-5; D is possibly TRBD1 (5 bases). The CDR3 has 16 residues. CDR1 is SEHNR, CDR2 FQNEAQ, per germline (reference sequence). V was pared by 4 bases and J by 1 base, with 14 bases between. The CDR3 DNA reads as TGTGCCAGCAGCTCCCAGTCGGGGGGAAGCAATCAGCCCCAGCATTTT. Translating gives CASSSQSGGSNQPQHF.

The chain's CDR3 is CASSERVGYTF. Written as DNA, the CDR3 is TGTGCCAGCAGTGAAAGGGTTGGCTACACCTTC. The gene calls are TRBV2 and TRBJ1-2; D not resolved. V was pared by 2 bases and J by 7 bases, with 5 bases between. Germline values: CDR1 SNHLY, CDR2 FYNNEI. This CDR3 region has 11 residues. Combining the CDR3 with reference TRBV2 and TRBJ1-2 gives the whole variable domain EPEVTQTPSHQVTQMGQEVILRCVPISNHLYFYWYRQILGQKVEFLVSFYNNEISEKSEIFDDQFSVERPDGSNFTLKIRSTKLEDSAMYFCASSERVGYTFGSGTRLTVV.

The V call is TRBV28, the J call TRBJ2-7; perhaps TRBD1 as D (6 bases). Germline values: CDR1 MDHEN, CDR2 SYDVKM. V lost 6 bases, J lost 7 bases, and 10 bases lay in between. The CDR3 contains 11 residues. CDR3: CASREGTEQYF. The CDR3 region has the DNA TGTGCCAGCAGGGAAGGGACAGAGCAGTACTTC.

V usage is TRBV27 and J usage is TRBJ2-7; TRBD1 might be the D (6 bases). Germline values: CDR1 MNHEY, CDR2 SMNVEV (reference sequence). The CDR3 loop spans 14 amino acids. V lost 10 bases, J lost 5 bases, and 21 bases lay in between. The CDR3 sequence: CATSLGALDDEQYF. The CDR3 nucleotides are TGTGCCACCTCCTTGGGGGCCCTGGACGACGAGCAGTACTTC.

This clone showed up just once. The V gene is TRBV5-1, the J gene TRBJ2-4; D is ambiguous. The CDR3 covers 15 residues. Germline V gene data show CDR1 as SGHRS and CDR2 as YFSETQ. The V end was cut by 4 bases, the J end by 6 bases, with 17 bases between. The CDR3 coding sequence is TGCGCCAGCAGCGCACGAAGTGGAACTGGAAACATTCAGTACTTC. It specifies CASSARSGTGNIQYF. Full variable domain (rest looked up from reference TRBV5-1 and TRBJ2-4): KAGVTQTPRYLIKTRGQQVTLSCSPISGHRSVSWYQQTPGQGLQFLFEYFSETQRNKGNFPGRFSGRQFSNSRSEMNVSTLELGDSALYLCASSARSGTGNIQYFGAGTRLSVL.

Notes on this clone: The same CDR3 is also encoded by other DNA sequences in this sample. The gene calls are TRBV30 and TRBJ2-2, with a weak D call TRBD1 (5 bases). Germline CDR1 and CDR2: GTSNPN and SVGIG (reference sequence). The CDR3 is 12 residues long. The V and J ends lost 2 bases and 5 bases respectively, with 6 bases between them. The DNA of the CDR3 is TGTGCCTGGAGTAGGGGAACCGGGGAGCTGTTTTTT. Its protein is CAWSRGTGELFF.